This TCR beta chain was recorded in a study of early T cells in non-severe SARS-CoV-2 infection. As for the study in general: Sequencing of unsorted whole blood was done on bulk RNA, leaving chains unpaired.

This clonotype has ten or more counts. Antigen: not known. General study points: CD4 and private specificities were missed by VDJdb matching, which favored anti-spike CD8 responses.

Germline trimming cut 6 bases from V and 8 bases from J; bases unmatched to any gene: 10. The CDR3 is 15 residues long. Per germline, CDR1 MGHRA and CDR2 YSYEKL. Tagging with unique molecular identifiers was applied to individual cDNA molecules. TCRdb fed the 5' RACE reads into MiXCR, producing one record per CDR3 protein. The repertoire holds under 60,000 distinct CDR3 sequences, approximately 10% seen once, with less than 25% in the top ten. The chain recombines TRBV4-1 with TRBJ1-4; 9 nucleotides align to TRBD1. This TCR derives from an adult who was a healthcare worker with PCR-confirmed SARS-CoV-2 infection or an uninfected control (not recorded which). Sequences were obtained from whole blood. CDR3 residues: CASRFTGDRVEKLFF. CDR3 sequence (DNA): TGCGCCAGCAGGTTCACCGGGGACAGGGTAGAAAAACTGTTTTTT.